The source of this TCR beta chain is a study of T cell repertoires in cytomegalovirus infection. The study, taken as a whole, reports: HLA-C-restricted, CMV-specific TCR beta clonotypes were dominant ex vivo.

TCRdb processed the reads anew with MiXCR; each CDR3 protein has one entry. Found here are about 260,000 distinct CDR3 sequences, roughly 13% of them singletons; the top ten hold roughly 8.9%. There are many counts of this clonotype. Its antigen is undetermined. Sequences were obtained from PBMCs. The receptor was derived from a human donor in good health (CMV status not recorded). Some clones in this sample may be carry-over from other donors' samples.

In DNA form, the CDR3 reads TGTGCCAGCAGCCGCGTCGGGGCCAGCAATCAGCCCCAGCATTTT. Encoded protein: CASSRVGASNQPQHF. The rearrangement links TRBV7-2 to TRBJ1-5, with D maybe TRBD1 (5 bases). The CDR3 runs to 15 residues. V dropped 5 bases and J dropped 1 base, with 12 bases sitting between them. Germline loops: CDR1 SGHTA, CDR2 FQGNSA.